The entry that follows covers one T cell receptor beta chain sequence. Its antigen is not yet known. No base-level quality is on record; no much larger clone is a single base apart. The data were obtained in a study of Ad26.COV2.S vaccination and SARS-CoV-2 variants (dated by TCRdb to 2020 to 2022). About the study as a whole: Donors in the vaccine arm were drawn from COV1001, a multicentre, randomized, double-blind, placebo-controlled phase I-IIa trial testing Ad26.COV2.S in healthy adults. Trial participants were randomized into five groups of five: low-dose or high-dose Ad26.COV2.S given once or twice, or placebo on both occasions. The specificity and breadth of SARS-CoV-2-reactive T cell receptors after Ad26.COV2.S vaccination were assessed by TCRbeta repertoire sequencing. Blinding of investigators to trial group allocation was maintained during experiments and outcome assessment. A total of 32 samples were included in the TCR-sequenced set, comprising some 20 Ad26.COV2.S vaccine recipients, 5 placebo recipients and 8 SARS-CoV-2 convalescent individuals. Ad26.COV2.S was administered intramuscularly at 5 x 10^10 or 1 x 10^11 viral particles, either as a single shot or as two shots given 56 days apart.

This sample's treatment or condition label indicates: approximately 18 received Ad26.COV2.S at low or high dose, single or two shots; roughly five received placebo; per-sample allocation not given. Repertoires of vaccine and placebo recipients were sequenced from samples collected on day 63 after the first injection. In Cohort 1b, roughly 25 adults aged 18-55 years were enrolled at a single site in Boston, USA, between 29 July and 7 August 2020. Ad26.COV2.S was a replication-incompetent adenovirus type 26 vector expressing a prefusion-stabilized SARS-CoV-2 spike protein from the original Wuhan strain. Based on the germline V gene, the CDR1 and CDR2 sequences are MDHEN and SYDVKM. The CDR3 numbers 15 residues from cysteine through phenylalanine. The entry retains the CDR3 DNA only, 45 bases that are in frame from base 1. The germline ends are 19 bases apart after V is trimmed by 7 bases and J by 4 bases.

On the study overall, not on this receptor specifically: The study was not powered for comparison of responses between vaccine doses or regimens. Higher spike-specific TCR breadth was observed in Ad26.COV2.S recipients than in placebo recipients (P = 0.0014). Vaccine and placebo recipients had comparable non-spike TCR breadth, which fits with the vaccine containing only spike. After vaccination, spike-specific CD8+ and CD4+ T cell responses were reported to show substantial breadth. According to the authors, total T cell responses may have been underestimated by the TCR breadth and depth analyses.

TCRbeta CDR3 regions were sequenced with the immunoSEQ Assay. After extraction, genomic DNA underwent amplification by bias-controlled multiplex PCR, followed by high-throughput sequencing. The paper's processing steps were these. To quantify the absolute abundance of each unique TCRbeta CDR3 region, sequences were collapsed and filtered. T cell fraction was estimated by normalizing TCRbeta template counts to usable DNA, with usable DNA measured through amplification of reference genes found in all nucleated cells. Repertoire TCRs were annotated as SARS-CoV-2-specific by exact matching of V gene, CDR3 amino acid sequence and J gene to a known reactive TCR set. MIRA supplied the reference SARS-CoV-2 TCR set, which was filtered for enrichment in COVID-19-positive ImmuneCODE repertoires so that public or cross-reactive TCRs were removed. Based on the MIRA antigens, annotated TCRs were further analysed at the level of specific ORF or position within ORF. Breadth was defined as annotated unique rearrangements over total unique productive rearrangements; depth was the summed frequency of those rearrangements. Two-sided Wilcoxon rank-sum tests were used to compare TCR breadth between groups. TCRdb re-hosts the immuneACCESS table, in-frame sequences only. Its copies lack some clones; in the studies checked, an unresolved V gene accounts for under half of them, and the cause for the rest is not known. D and trimming were read from the DNA, whereas the V and J calls and clone size are those reported in that table. The table for this sample lists some 460,000 clones; roughly nine tenths of them were counted only once. The ten largest clonotypes hold about 1.7% of the sample.

The source of this sequence is a person aged 18-65 years who received the Ad26.COV2.S COVID-19 vaccine or a placebo. The chain links TRBV28 with TRBJ1-2, with TRBD1 perhaps the D gene, on 6 matching bases. The sample here was peripheral blood, taken in a trial of Ad26.COV2.S vaccine versus placebo. The CDR3 protein: CASISTGSPFYGYTF. The DNA sequence follows: TGTGCCAGCATTTCAACAGGGTCGCCGTTCTATGGCTACACCTTC.